This entry describes one T cell receptor beta chain. The data originate from a study of blood T cell repertoires in COVID-19. Study-level background: Acute and convalescent COVID-19 specimens originated in the United States, Italy and Spain. T cells, B-cell-depleted T cells, or PBMCs provided the cDNA or gDNA that served as material.

The table came from immunoSEQ multiplex PCR; TCRdb's copy has only in-frame clones and leaves some out. The sample shows 500,000 to 600,000 clones, about 89% of them seen only once. Recruited during active infection, patients (from Seattle) were subsequently followed longitudinally. Trimming took 6 bases from V and 8 from J; bases not matched to a gene: 10. The CDR3 extends over 14 amino acids. CDR1 and CDR2 (germline): MNHEY, SVGAGI. Sequencing input: peripheral blood. J is TRBJ1-2 and V is TRBV6-5, with 9 bases lining up with TRBD1. This TCR was sampled from a woman aged 45-65 years with COVID-19, enrolled during active disease. The CDR3 region is CASRVDRGTYGYTF. Here the CDR3 DNA reads TGTGCCAGCAGGGTCGACAGGGGGACGTACGGCTACACCTTC.